This is a list of T cell receptor beta chains from one sample in a study of cytomegalovirus exposure and HLA in healthy donors. TCRdb keeps only in-frame clones here, not all; method: immunoSEQ multiplex PCR. The table includes about 180,000 clones, 70% to 85% detected once. Input material: PBMCs. The receptors were gathered from a girl aged 2-10 years in good health and CMV-seropositive. CDR3s include the opening cysteine and the closing phenylalanine or tryptophan. D genes are given only for firm matches. Clone size appears in some rows only: once, few, many, or a class for an expanded clone.

v_gene: TRBV2
len: 15
abundance: .
j_gene: TRBJ1-3
d_gene: .
CDR3nt: TGTGCCAGCAGTGAAGTCGGCAGGACTGGAAACACCATATATTTT
CDR3aa: CASSEVGRTGNTIYF

v_gene: TRBV4-1
len: 15
abundance: .
j_gene: TRBJ2-3
d_gene: .
CDR3nt: TGCGCCAGCAGCCAAGCAGGGTTCGGCACAGATACGCAGTATTTT
CDR3aa: CASSQAGFGTDTQYF

v_gene: TRBV11-3
len: 14
abundance: .
j_gene: TRBJ2-2
d_gene: .
CDR3nt: TGTGCCAGCAGCTTAGCGCAGACTACCGGGGAGCTGTTTTTT
CDR3aa: CASSLAQTTGELFF

v_gene: TRBV5-1
len: 14
abundance: .
j_gene: TRBJ2-3
d_gene: TRBD1
CDR3nt: TGCGCCAGCAGCCGAGAGACAGGGGCAGATACGCAGTATTTT
CDR3aa: CASSRETGADTQYF

v_gene: TRBV10-3
len: 20
abundance: .
j_gene: TRBJ2-5
d_gene: TRBD2
CDR3nt: TGTGCCATCAGTGCGATCCGGGGAGGGCATCTGGGGACTGCACAAGAGACCCAGTACTTC
CDR3aa: CAISAIRGGHLGTAQETQYF

v_gene: TRBV30
len: 17
abundance: .
j_gene: TRBJ1-3
d_gene: .
CDR3nt: TGTGCCTGGAGTACACACGCCGGGAAGGGCCCTGGAAACACCATATATTTT
CDR3aa: CAWSTHAGKGPGNTIYF

v_gene: TRBV5-1
len: 12
abundance: .
j_gene: TRBJ1-4
d_gene: .
CDR3nt: TGCGCCAGCAGCCTCAACAGGGAAAAACTGTTTTTT
CDR3aa: CASSLNREKLFF

v_gene: TRBV28
len: 12
abundance: .
j_gene: TRBJ1-2
d_gene: .
CDR3nt: TGTGCCAGCAGTTTAAACCACGGGTTTTACACCTTC
CDR3aa: CASSLNHGFYTF

v_gene: TRBV2
len: 13
abundance: .
j_gene: TRBJ2-2
d_gene: .
CDR3nt: TGTGCCAGCACGGAGAGTCCCACCGGGGAGCTGTTTTTT
CDR3aa: CASTESPTGELFF

v_gene: TRBV19
len: 14
abundance: .
j_gene: TRBJ1-4
d_gene: .
CDR3nt: TGTGCCAGTAGACGTTCAGGGGAAGGGGAAAAACTGTTTTTT
CDR3aa: CASRRSGEGEKLFF

v_gene: TRBV6-5
len: 10
abundance: .
j_gene: TRBJ2-1
d_gene: .
CDR3nt: TGTGCCAGCGGGTCAGGGTGGTGGTTCTTC
CDR3aa: CASGSGWWFF

v_gene: TRBV6-1
len: 17
abundance: few
j_gene: TRBJ1-5
d_gene: .
CDR3nt: TGTGCCAGCAGTGAAGTAGGGACAAGGCACGCTCCTCAGCCCCAGCATTTT
CDR3aa: CASSEVGTRHAPQPQHF

v_gene: TRBV2
len: 14
abundance: .
j_gene: TRBJ1-1
d_gene: TRBD1
CDR3nt: TGTGCCAGCAAGTCCGGGACAGGGGCTACTGAAGCTTTCTTT
CDR3aa: CASKSGTGATEAFF

v_gene: TRBV6-1
len: 9
abundance: .
j_gene: TRBJ1-1
d_gene: .
CDR3nt: TGTGCCAGCCCGACTGAAGCTTTCTTT
CDR3aa: CASPTEAFF

v_gene: TRBV20-1
len: 11
abundance: once
j_gene: TRBJ1-1
d_gene: .
CDR3nt: TGCAGTGCTGTCAGCGGCGTGAGGGCTTTCTTT
CDR3aa: CSAVSGVRAFF

v_gene: TRBV6-1
len: 13
abundance: .
j_gene: TRBJ1-5
d_gene: .
CDR3nt: TGTGCCAGCAGTGAAACTCTCGGGGAACCCCAGCATTTT
CDR3aa: CASSETLGEPQHF

v_gene: TRBV4-1
len: 17
abundance: .
j_gene: TRBJ2-1
d_gene: .
CDR3nt: TGCGCCAGCAGCCAAGATTTCACCGAACCTAGCGCCGATGAGCAGTTCTTC
CDR3aa: CASSQDFTEPSADEQFF

v_gene: TRBV4-1
len: 15
abundance: .
j_gene: TRBJ1-4
d_gene: .
CDR3nt: TGCGCCAGCAGCCGGACGGGACACGGTAATGAAAAACTGTTTTTT
CDR3aa: CASSRTGHGNEKLFF

v_gene: TRBV7-8
len: 16
abundance: .
j_gene: TRBJ2-1
d_gene: .
CDR3nt: TGTGCCAGCAGCTTAGCAGGGGTAGGGCGTAAGGGTGAGCAGTTCTTC
CDR3aa: CASSLAGVGRKGEQFF

v_gene: TRBV5-1
len: 17
abundance: .
j_gene: TRBJ2-7
d_gene: TRBD2
CDR3nt: TGCGCCAGCAGCTTGGTACTACTAGCGGGAGGGCCCAACGAGCAGTACTTC
CDR3aa: CASSLVLLAGGPNEQYF

v_gene: TRBV7-6
len: 16
abundance: .
j_gene: TRBJ2-5
d_gene: .
CDR3nt: TGTGCCAGCAGAGCCTCCCCTGGGGAGAACCAAGAGACCCAGTACTTC
CDR3aa: CASRASPGENQETQYF

v_gene: TRBV28
len: 13
abundance: .
j_gene: TRBJ1-5
d_gene: .
CDR3nt: TGTGCCAGCAGTCCGGGGAACAATCAGCCCCAGCATTTT
CDR3aa: CASSPGNNQPQHF

v_gene: TRBV15
len: 15
abundance: .
j_gene: TRBJ2-1
d_gene: .
CDR3nt: TGTGCCACCAGCAGAGATTTACTAGGGCACAATGAGCAGTTCTTC
CDR3aa: CATSRDLLGHNEQFF

v_gene: TRBV5-8
len: 14
abundance: .
j_gene: TRBJ2-7
d_gene: .
CDR3nt: TGTGCCAGCAGTTTTTACTGGGACAACTACGAGCAGTACTTC
CDR3aa: CASSFYWDNYEQYF

v_gene: TRBV11-2
len: 12
abundance: .
j_gene: TRBJ2-7
d_gene: .
CDR3nt: TGTGCCAGCAGCTTACAGGGGACCGAGCAGTACTTC
CDR3aa: CASSLQGTEQYF

v_gene: TRBV7-9
len: 13
abundance: .
j_gene: TRBJ2-1
d_gene: TRBD1
CDR3nt: TGTGCCAGCCTAGGGGACAGGGACAATGAGCAGTTCTTC
CDR3aa: CASLGDRDNEQFF

v_gene: TRBV19
len: 15
abundance: .
j_gene: TRBJ1-5
d_gene: .
CDR3nt: TGTGCCAGTAGTATGATGCCGGGAGGCTACCAGCCCCAGCATTTT
CDR3aa: CASSMMPGGYQPQHF

v_gene: TRBV30
len: 14
abundance: once
j_gene: TRBJ2-7
d_gene: .
CDR3nt: TGTGCCTGGAGTGTGAAAGCATTTCCCTACGAGCAGTACTTC
CDR3aa: CAWSVKAFPYEQYF